The 25 T cell receptor beta chains below come from one sample, sequenced in a study of blood T cell repertoires in COVID-19. TCRdb's table, derived via immunoSEQ multiplex PCR, lists solely in-frame clones and lacks some. Among over 85,000 clones, almost 80% were seen once, and the ten largest hold roughly 10%. The sample was peripheral blood. The receptor source for this set is a man between 60 and 75 years old with active or convalescent COVID-19.

The chain couples TRBV3-1 (or the pseudogene TRBV3-2) to TRBJ2-2; TRBD1 agrees at 11 bases. Germline V lookup: CDR1 LGHDT, CDR2 YNNKEL (reference sequence). The CDR3 sequence is 20 residues long. After removal of 0 bases from V and 7 bases from J, the junction contained 16 bases not matched to a gene. The CDR3 spells CASSQDWRFRGQGVNGELFF. In DNA, the CDR3 is TGTGCCAGCAGCCAAGATTGGAGGTTTAGGGGACAGGGGGTGAACGGGGAGCTGTTTTTT.

Only one count was recorded for this clone. This chain uses TRBV28 with TRBJ1-1; 7 bases are a match to TRBD1. The germline V gene has CDR1 MDHEN and CDR2 SYDVKM. The CDR3 is 16 amino acids. V lost 6 bases to trimming and J lost 1 base; unmatched junction nucleotides: 11. The CDR3 DNA is TGTGCCAGCAGCCCAAGGGTCAGGGGGAGGAACACTGAAGCTTTCTTT. Translating it yields CASSPRVRGRNTEAFF.

The chain employs TRBV28 and TRBJ2-1, with 8 nucleotides matching TRBD1. CDR3 length: 14 residues. Germline loops: CDR1 MDHEN, CDR2 SYDVKM. V was pared by 2 bases and J by 8 bases, with 5 bases of the junction left unmatched. CDR3 amino acids: CASSLATGVDEQFF. CDR3 nucleotide sequence: TGTGCCAGCAGTTTAGCGACAGGGGTGGATGAGCAGTTCTTC.

This clone has a handful of counts. V usage is TRBV28 and J usage is TRBJ1-3; TRBD1 is a possible D gene (5 bases). CDR1 is MDHEN, CDR2 SYDVKM, per germline. Between the trimmed V and J ends, which lost 6 bases and 2 bases, there was a span of 14 bases. CDR3 size: 15 residues. The CDR3 nucleotides are TGTGCCAGCAGCGCACAGGACCCCACTGGAAACACCATATATTTT. The encoded protein is CASSAQDPTGNTIYF.

The rearrangement uses TRBV7-9 and TRBJ2-1; D may be TRBD2 (6 bases). V gave up 4 bases and J gave up 8 bases, with 24 bases separating them. This CDR3 spans 17 amino acids. CDR1 and CDR2 (germline): SEHNR, FQNEAQ (reference sequence). Here the CDR3 DNA reads TGTGCCAGCAGCTCACACACAGCGGAGGACTACGTCGATGAGCAGTTCTTC. Protein sequence: CASSSHTAEDYVDEQFF.

The V gene is TRBV7-9, the J gene TRBJ2-3, with D possibly being TRBD2 (6 bases). Germline values: CDR1 SEHNR, CDR2 FQNEAQ (reference sequence). The CDR3 loop spans 16 amino acids. Between the trimmed V and J ends, which lost 1 base and 3 bases, there was a span of 14 bases. The CDR3 sequence: CASSLVLRGRTDTQYF. The CDR3 DNA reads as TGTGCCAGCAGCTTAGTTTTAAGAGGGAGGACAGATACGCAGTATTTT.

The V gene is TRBV11-2, the J gene TRBJ2-1; a possible D gene is TRBD2 (6 bases). Per the germline V gene, CDR1 is SGHAT and CDR2 is FQNNGV. V lost 5 bases and J 4 bases, leaving 12 bases between the germline ends. The length of the CDR3 is 14 residues. The CDR3 here is CASSVGGVYNEQFF. CDR3 DNA: TGTGCCAGCAGCGTCGGAGGGGTTTACAATGAGCAGTTCTTC.

The CDR3 spells CATRQAQGNQPQHF. The CDR3 DNA is TGTGCCACCCGACAGGCACAGGGCAATCAGCCCCAGCATTTT. The V call is TRBV10-3, the J call TRBJ1-5; possible D gene TRBD1, 6 bases. Germline CDR1 reads ENHRY; CDR2 reads SYGVKD. This CDR3 spans 14 amino acids. The V gene lost 10 bases and the J gene lost 2 bases, with 15 bases spanning the gap.

This clone is a singleton in its sample. This rearrangement joins TRBV9 to TRBJ2-7; 7 bases agree with TRBD2. CDR1 is SGDLS and CDR2 is YYNGEE in the germline V gene. The CDR3 is 14 amino acids. Trimming removed 4 bases from V and 5 bases from J; junction bases left unmatched: 9. The CDR3 bases are TGTGCCAGCAGCAGCGCATCCGGGACTAACGAGCAGTACTTC. Translated: CASSSASGTNEQYF.

The chain recombines TRBV24-1 with TRBJ2-5; no clear D gene. The V end lost 3 bases, the J end lost 7 bases, and 11 bases lay between the germline ends. The CDR3 extends over 13 amino acids. Germline V gene sequence: CDR1 KGHDR, CDR2 SFDVKD. CDR3 amino acids: CATSDPLRWTQYF. Here the CDR3 DNA reads TGTGCCACCAGTGATCCCCTCCGTTGGACCCAGTACTTC.

This clone was seen a few times. The chain joins TRBV11-3 to TRBJ2-1, with 12 bases aligning to TRBD2. The CDR3 sequence is 14 residues long. Germline CDR1 reads SGHNT; CDR2 reads YENEEA. The ends lost 4 bases at V and 7 bases at J; junction bases unmatched: 2. This CDR3 is CASSYLAGGNEQFF. CDR3 coding DNA: TGTGCCAGCAGCTACCTAGCGGGGGGGAATGAGCAGTTCTTC.

This chain uses TRBV29-1 with TRBJ2-1; 7 bases match TRBD2. The CDR3 is made up of 14 amino acids. CDR1 and CDR2 (germline): SQVTM, ANQGSEA. The V gene end was trimmed by 1 base and the J gene end by 4 bases; junction bases not matched to a gene: 4. The CDR3 nucleotides are TGCAGCGTTGAAGTGGCGGGAGTGTACAATGAGCAGTTCTTC. It translates to CSVEVAGVYNEQFF.

The J gene is TRBJ1-5, the V gene TRBV28; TRBD1 matches 7 bases. Germline CDR1 MDHEN, CDR2 SYDVKM. The CDR3 sequence is 13 residues long. The V and J ends lost 6 bases and 7 bases, in that order; junction bases with no gene match: 6. The CDR3 sequence is CASRQDRVQPQHF. The CDR3 region has the DNA TGTGCCAGCAGGCAAGACAGGGTCCAGCCCCAGCATTTT. The variable domain in full, completed from reference TRBV28 and TRBJ1-5, reads DVKVTQSSRYLVKRTGEKVFLECVQDMDHENMFWYRQDPGLGLRLIYFSYDVKMKEKGDIPEGYSVSREKKERFSLILESASTNQTSMYLCASRQDRVQPQHFGDGTRLSIL.

The chain couples TRBV6-4 to TRBJ2-1, with 7 bases fitting TRBD2. V gave up 5 bases and J gave up 6 bases; unmatched junction bases: 4. The CDR3 is 13 residues long. Germline values: CDR1 MRHNA, CDR2 SNTAGT. The CDR3 region is CASSSSSGNEQFF. The CDR3 nucleotides read TGTGCCAGCAGTTCCTCTAGCGGCAATGAGCAGTTCTTC.

CDR3 residues: CASSSAGTAKETQYF. The DNA for the CDR3 is TGTGCCAGCAGTTCAGCCGGGACAGCCAAAGAGACCCAGTACTTC. This chain uses TRBV28 with TRBJ2-5, with 7 nucleotides matching TRBD1. The CDR3 totals 15 residues. Germline-derived CDR1 and CDR2 are MDHEN and SYDVKM. V gave up 4 bases and J gave up 3 bases; unmatched junction bases: 8.

This chain joins TRBV5-8 and TRBJ1-5; 8 nucleotides agree with TRBD1. The V and J ends lost 4 bases and 4 bases, in that order; junction bases with no gene match: 7. Germline values: CDR1 SGHTS, CDR2 YDEGEE. The CDR3 extends over 15 amino acids. The DNA for the CDR3 is TGTGCCAGCAGCGAAACCAGGGGGCGGAATCAGCCCCAGCATTTT. This translates into CASSETRGRNQPQHF.

This clone was picked up a small number of times. The chain links TRBV11-2 to TRBJ1-2; no clear D. Germline loops: CDR1 SGHAT, CDR2 FQNNGV. The CDR3 has 16 residues. V was shortened by 1 base and J by 4 bases, with 16 bases between the two germline ends. CDR3 bases: TGTGCCAGCAGCTTAGGCACCCTACGAGGCACCTATGGCTACACCTTC. This sequence encodes CASSLGTLRGTYGYTF. Full variable domain (outside the CDR3, taken from reference TRBV11-2 and TRBJ1-2): EAGVAQSPRYKIIEKRQSVAFWCNPISGHATLYWYQQILGQGPKLLIQFQNNGVVDDSQLPKDRFSAERLKGVDSTLKIQPAKLEDSAVYLCASSLGTLRGTYGYTFGSGTRLTVV.

This clone was seen only a few times. The chain is built from TRBV7-9 and TRBJ1-1, with D possibly matching TRBD1 (5 bases). Looked up from germline, CDR1 is SEHNR and CDR2 is FQNEAQ (reference sequence). Trimming removed 5 bases at V and 8 bases at J, with 27 bases between. The CDR3 is 17 residues long. The CDR3 region has the DNA TGTGCCAGCAGCCCCGGACAATATACAGGAAGAGGTGGAGAAGCTTTCTTT. This gives the protein CASSPGQYTGRGGEAFF. The full variable domain, its missing parts supplied by reference TRBV7-9 and TRBJ1-1, is DTGVSQNPRHKITKRGQNVTFRCDPISEHNRLYWYRQTLGQGPEFLTYFQNEAQLEKSRLLSDRFSAERPKGSFSTLEIQRTEQGDSAMYLCASSPGQYTGRGGEAFFGQGTRLTVV.

This rearrangement joins TRBV5-1 to TRBJ2-5; 9 bases line up with TRBD2. Germline V gene sequence: CDR1 SGHRS, CDR2 YFSETQ. The CDR3 is made up of 18 amino acids. V was clipped by 4 bases and J by 7 bases; unmatched bases: 20. The CDR3 nucleotides are TGCGCCAGCAGCCCCTTACGGCGGGAGGGCCCAGGTTCTGTGACCCAGTACTTC. Its translation is CASSPLRREGPGSVTQYF.

The rearrangement uses TRBV19 and TRBJ1-1, with TRBD1 as a possible D gene (5 bases). Germline lookup yields CDR1 LNHDA and CDR2 SQIVND (reference sequence). This CDR3 contains 16 residues. Trimming shortened V by 3 bases and J by 3 bases, and 17 bases separated the two germline ends. The CDR3 loop is CASSIRPGRRYTEAFF. As DNA, the CDR3 is TGTGCCAGTAGTATTCGGCCAGGGCGGCGGTACACTGAAGCTTTCTTT.

This clone was observed a handful of times. The chain links TRBV4-3 to TRBJ2-2; 9 bases map to TRBD2. CDR1 and CDR2 from the germline V gene are LGHNA and YSLEER. J was trimmed by 8 bases and V by 0 bases; bases with no gene match: 10. CDR3 size: 17 residues. The CDR3 coding sequence is TGCGCCAGCAGCCAAGATCTAGCGGGACACCAAAAAGGGGAGCTGTTTTTT. Its protein is CASSQDLAGHQKGELFF.

This clone appeared once. This chain joins TRBV27 and TRBJ1-5; 7 bases match TRBD1. The V gene's germline CDR1 is MNHEY and CDR2 SMNVEV (reference sequence). Trimming cost V 5 bases and J 3 bases; bases outside gene matches: 4. This CDR3 contains 14 residues. The DNA of the CDR3 is TGTGCCAGCAGTGGGGGACAGAACAATCAGCCCCAGCATTTT. As protein: CASSGGQNNQPQHF.

The rearrangement links TRBV5-1 to TRBJ2-4; 8 bases fit TRBD2. CDR1 is SGHRS, CDR2 YFSETQ, per germline. Trimming cost V 3 bases and J 6 bases; bases outside gene matches: 11. The CDR3 loop spans 16 amino acids. This CDR3 is CASSSGPGGLGNIQYF. The CDR3 DNA follows: TGCGCCAGCAGCTCGGGCCCGGGAGGGTTGGGAAACATTCAGTACTTC.

This sequence joins TRBV14 and TRBJ2-1; 8 nucleotides match TRBD2. After removal of 2 bases from V and 3 bases from J, the junction contained 15 bases not matched to a gene. This CDR3 has 19 amino acids. In germline, CDR1 is SGHDN, CDR2 FVKESK. This CDR3 is CASSQSPGRANEVYNEQFF. Written as DNA, the CDR3 is TGTGCCAGCAGCCAAAGCCCCGGGAGGGCCAACGAAGTCTACAATGAGCAGTTCTTC.

This clone has a handful of counts. V usage is TRBV24-1 and J usage is TRBJ2-7; TRBD1 matches 8 bases. Per germline, CDR1 KGHDR and CDR2 SFDVKD. The V gene end was trimmed by 7 bases and the J gene end by 1 base; junction bases not matched to a gene: 2. The CDR3 has 13 amino acids. The CDR3, as DNA: TGTGCCACCAGCGGGACAGGTTCCTACGAGCAGTACTTC. It is translated as CATSGTGSYEQYF.